This T cell receptor (beta chain) appears in the sequencing data of a study of identical twins. The V gene lost 4 bases and the J gene lost 1 base, with 8 bases spanning the gap. The CDR3 extends over 13 amino acids. Germline-derived CDR1 and CDR2 are SQVTM and ANQGSEA. TCRdb recomputed calls from the 5' RACE reads with MiXCR, one row per CDR3 protein. The sample has some 1,600,000 distinct CDR3 sequences, about 32% seen once. The chain carries TRBV29-1 and TRBJ2-1; D gene ambiguous. This TCR was sampled from a newborn girl in good health. Sequencing used cord blood. Here the CDR3 reads CSVVWRSYNEQFF. DNA of the CDR3: TGCAGCGTTGTCTGGCGATCCTACAATGAGCAGTTCTTC.